This TCR beta chain appears in the sequencing data of a study of blood T cell repertoires in COVID-19 (dated by TCRdb to the early 2020s). Context from the whole study: Collaborator samples came from the United States, Italy and Spain and covered acute and convalescent phases of COVID-19. The repertoires were released in a freely available public database meant as a resource for research on the immune response to SARS-CoV-2. The prospective study material was composed of cDNA or gDNA derived from T cells, B-cell-depleted T cells, or PBMCs. Sample metadata almost always included a de-identified subject ID, COVID-19 status, age in years and sex. The samples were drawn from two sources: the first 160 participants of the ongoing ImmuneRACE study, and 950 to 1,500 subjects contributed by 6 global collaborators. Where available, HLA class I and class II types were taken from metadata supplied by the sample provider and were not determined by assay-based typing. The dataset comprised deeply sampled blood TCRbeta repertoires from subjects exposed to, actively infected with, or recovered from COVID-19. The study at large found these results: The amount of clinical and demographic metadata varied by source and participant and was provided uncurated.

Trimming costs V 0 bases and J 6 bases, and their ends lie 13 bases apart. CDR1 and CDR2 were assigned from the germline V gene as SGDLS and YYNGEE. The CDR3 contains 14 residues, cysteine and phenylalanine counted. The sequence is cut down to CDR3 DNA, 42 bases in frame from base 1. A word on this clone: There is no known antigen for this receptor. It has no much larger one-base neighbor in the sample; base qualities were not kept.

TCRbeta CDR3 regions were amplified from genomic DNA using the immunoSEQ Assay, a bias-controlled multiplex PCR. The published analysis was carried out like this. Within the assay, amplification of reference gene primers was used to estimate how many nucleated cells each sample contained. To quantify the absolute abundance of each unique TCRbeta CDR3 rearrangement, sequence reads were collapsed and filtered. For each sample, productive Simpson clonality was calculated by taking the square root of Simpson's diversity index across productive rearrangements. TCRdb's version of the immuneACCESS table is confined to in-frame rearrangements and falls short of the full clone set. An unresolved V gene accounts for under half of the shortfall where checked; the remainder is of unknown origin. V, J and clone size are taken as reported in that table, and D and trimming were inferred from the DNA itself. In this sample the table shows tens of thousands of clones, 65% to 85% of which occur a single time. More than 13% of the sample lies in the top ten.

The collaborating institutions used their own protocols to collect whole blood in K2EDTA tubes. For TCRbeta analysis, collaborators shipped samples in one of three forms: frozen whole blood, isolated PBMCs, or DNA extracted from either of those sample types. The sequence is built from TRBV9 and TRBJ2-7, with the D gene call left open. This receptor was obtained from a human donor with active or convalescent COVID-19. The donor label of this sample is uncertain. Specimen: peripheral blood. For the CDR3, the sequence is CASSVGNSNSEQYF. At the DNA level, the sequence is TGTGCCAGCAGCGTAGGCAATTCGAACAGCGAGCAGTACTTC.